Only a few counts were recorded for the clone carrying this T cell receptor (beta chain). The antigen remains unidentified. The CDR3 loop spans 12 amino acids. The germline V gene encodes CDR1 MNHNS and CDR2 SASEGT. This PCR relied on a set of 60 Vbeta primers and 13 Jbeta primers. The repertoire was sequenced with immunoSEQ multiplex PCR; TCRdb's copy has only in-frame clones and lacks some. There are 75,000 to 90,000 clones in the sample; 60% to 85% occur only once, and around 5.8% lies in the top ten. These data belong to a study of cytomegalovirus exposure and HLA in healthy donors. Background on the study: As an earlier analysis found, 150 million to 200 million T cells yielded about 120 million unique TCR beta sequences. The study, taken as a whole, reports: In a later analysis, donors in an Asian-associated ancestry cluster reportedly had fewer N-insertions in productive TCRs than the cohort mean. Later genetic work tied a missense DCLRE1C variant to beta-chain V and J trimming.

Material: PBMCs. This clonotype was sampled from a male donor in good health and CMV-seropositive. The V and J genes are TRBV6-1 and TRBJ1-2, with 10 positions matching TRBD1. In DNA, the CDR3 is TGTGCACTACGGACAGGGGGCTATGGCTACACCTTC. Translation: CALRTGGYGYTF.